This TCR beta chain was recovered during a study of Ad26.COV2.S vaccination and SARS-CoV-2 variants. Sequencing used immunoSEQ multiplex PCR; TCRdb keeps in-frame clones, though not all of them. The data show about 350,000 clones, 88% seen once. Germline CDR1 is MNHEY and CDR2 is SMNVEV (reference sequence). The V and J ends lost 3 bases and 1 base, in that order; junction bases with no gene match: 1. This CDR3 comprises 14 residues. The treatment was: roughly 18 received Ad26.COV2.S at low or high dose, single or two shots; roughly five received placebo; per-sample allocation not given. It was on day 63 after the first vaccine or placebo injection that samples were taken.

The receptor was isolated from a person aged 18-65 years who received the Ad26.COV2.S COVID-19 vaccine or a placebo. The chain employs TRBV27 and TRBJ1-1; 8 nucleotides agree with TRBD1. The material sequenced was peripheral blood, taken in a trial of Ad26.COV2.S vaccine versus placebo. The CDR3 sequence is CASSFGTGNTEAFF. CDR3 in DNA: TGTGCCAGCAGTTTCGGGACAGGGAACACTGAAGCTTTCTTT.